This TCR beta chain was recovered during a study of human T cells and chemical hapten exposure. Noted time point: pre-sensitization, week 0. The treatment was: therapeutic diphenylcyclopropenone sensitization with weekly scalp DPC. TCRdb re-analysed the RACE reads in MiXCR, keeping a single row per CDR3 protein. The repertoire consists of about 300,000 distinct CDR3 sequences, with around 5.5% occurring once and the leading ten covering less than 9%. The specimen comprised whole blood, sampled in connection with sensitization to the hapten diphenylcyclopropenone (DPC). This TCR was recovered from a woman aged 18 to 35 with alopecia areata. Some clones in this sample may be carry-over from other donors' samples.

Here the CDR3 reads CASSLDGSGNTIYF. CDR3 sequence (DNA): TGTGCCAGCAGCTTAGACGGATCTGGAAACACCATATATTTT. V and J are TRBV7-2 and TRBJ1-3; D gene ambiguous. Trimming took 1 base from V and 1 from J, leaving 5 bases between them. The CDR3 consists of 14 residues. The germline gives CDR1 SGHTA, CDR2 FQGNSA.